This T cell receptor beta chain was recovered during a study of blood T cell repertoires in COVID-19. Whole-study context: Some COVID-19 samples were acute and others convalescent; all came from the United States, Italy and Spain.

Membership in each cohort depended on participant-reported clinical history. How the authors handled the data: Estimated nucleated cell counts came from reference gene primer amplification. Repertoires were generated with immunoSEQ multiplex PCR, while TCRdb's copy carries only in-frame clones and drops some. The V and J calls and clone size come from that table; D and trimming were worked out from the DNA. The data show about 150,000 clones, with around 89% seen just once and 0.95% to 1.5% held by the top ten. J lost 5 bases, V lost 10 bases, and 9 bases had no gene match. In germline, CDR1 is LNHDA, CDR2 SQIVND (reference sequence). This CDR3 contains 14 residues.

The sequencing sample was made of PBMCs or T cells enriched from blood (not recorded which). The chain combines TRBV19 with TRBJ2-2; TRBD1 matches 8 bases. The TCR was taken from a young woman with acute COVID-19. CDR3 in DNA: TGTGCCACTCGGGACAGGCCTCAGACCGGGGAGCTGTTTTTT. The encoded protein is CATRDRPQTGELFF.